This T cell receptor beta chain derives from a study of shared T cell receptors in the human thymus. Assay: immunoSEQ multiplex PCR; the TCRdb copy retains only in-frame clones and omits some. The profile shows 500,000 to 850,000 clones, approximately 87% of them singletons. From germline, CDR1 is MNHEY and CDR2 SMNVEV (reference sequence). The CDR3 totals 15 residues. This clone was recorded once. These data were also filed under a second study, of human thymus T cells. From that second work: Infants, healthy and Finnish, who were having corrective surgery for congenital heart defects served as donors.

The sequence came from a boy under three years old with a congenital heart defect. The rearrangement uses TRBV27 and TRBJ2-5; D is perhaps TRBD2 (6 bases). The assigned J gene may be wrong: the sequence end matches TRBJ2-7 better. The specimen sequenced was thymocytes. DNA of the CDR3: TGTGCCAGCAGTGGCCTGGAGGGTTCGGCGCGCGAGCAGTACTTC. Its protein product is CASSGLEGSAREQYF.